The clone carrying this TCR beta chain was counted a single time. CDR1 and CDR2 (germline): SEHNR, FQNEAQ (reference sequence). The germline V and J ends were trimmed by 1 base and 4 bases, with 10 bases remaining between them. The CDR3 contains 14 residues. The data are from a study of T cell responses to AZD1222 COVID-19 vaccine. TCRdb's table, derived via immunoSEQ multiplex PCR, lists solely in-frame clones and lacks some. The sample has 95,000 to 110,000 clones, 75% to 95% seen once. Sequencing was performed on peripheral blood, taken on day 0 of AZD1222 vaccination. The receptor comes from an adult in good health. The chain is built from TRBV7-9 and TRBJ2-5; D is unclear. CDR3 bases: TGTGCCAGCAGCTTAGAAAGGGTCTCAGAGACCCAGTACTTC. Encoded protein: CASSLERVSETQYF.